These 30 T cell receptor beta chains share one sample of origin, sequenced in a study of cytomegalovirus exposure and HLA in healthy donors. Vbeta (60) and Jbeta (13) primers were used in the PCR. Sequencing was performed with immunoSEQ multiplex PCR; in TCRdb, only in-frame clones are kept and a portion is missing. The profile shows 200,000 to 250,000 clones, over 80% of them singletons. Material for sequencing was PBMCs. The receptors were sampled from a boy aged 2-9 years in good health and CMV-seronegative.

The V gene is TRBV9, the J gene TRBJ2-7; D might be TRBD1 (6 bases). Germline V gene lookup returns CDR1 SGDLS and CDR2 YYNGEE. This CDR3 has 15 residues. V was pared by 0 bases and J by 4 bases, with 14 bases between. The CDR3 protein is CASSVASQGSYEQYF. The CDR3 DNA reads TGTGCCAGCAGCGTAGCAAGCCAGGGGAGTTACGAGCAGTACTTC.

V is TRBV6-5 and J is TRBJ2-5; TRBD2 matches 8 bases. Germline trimming cut 2 bases from V and 5 bases from J; bases unmatched to any gene: 7. The CDR3 has 15 amino acids. CDR1 is MNHEY, CDR2 SVGAGI, per germline. In nucleotides, the CDR3 is TGTGCCAGCAGTTACATGCGGGGGGAGAGGGAGACCCAGTACTTC. This gives the protein CASSYMRGERETQYF.

The chain has TRBV7-6 and TRBJ2-1; D not resolved. Germline loops: CDR1 SGHVS, CDR2 FNYEAQ. With 5 bases removed from V and 3 bases from J, the gap between germline ends came to 5 bases. CDR3 length: 12 residues. For the CDR3, the DNA is TGTGCCAGCAGCCCCTACTACAATGAGCAGTTCTTC. Amino acids: CASSPYYNEQFF.

V is TRBV4-2 and J is TRBJ2-5, with D uncertain. The V and J ends lost 1 base and 1 base respectively, with 7 bases between them. This CDR3 is 14 amino acids long. Germline-derived CDR1 and CDR2 are LGHNA and YNFKEQ. CDR3 coding DNA: TGTGCCAGCAGCCAAGGTCGACTCCAAGAGACCCAGTACTTC. Its translation is CASSQGRLQETQYF.

This chain links TRBV7-9 with TRBJ1-2, with D maybe TRBD1 (5 bases). Germline V gene data show CDR1 as SEHNR and CDR2 as FQNEAQ (reference sequence). There are 15 residues in the CDR3. The V and J ends lost 1 base and 4 bases respectively, with 13 bases between them. CDR3 sequence (DNA): TGTGCCAGCAGCTTAGAAGTTTCCCAGGGCTATGGCTACACCTTC. Its protein product is CASSLEVSQGYGYTF.

This sequence joins TRBV5-1 and TRBJ2-7; TRBD2 agrees at 13 bases. Germline values: CDR1 SGHRS, CDR2 YFSETQ. V was clipped by 3 bases and J by 5 bases; unmatched bases: 5. The CDR3 covers 15 residues. This CDR3 reads CASSSGLAGVHEQYF. In DNA, the CDR3 is TGCGCCAGCAGCTCAGGACTAGCGGGGGTCCACGAGCAGTACTTC.

The rearrangement joins TRBV7-8 to TRBJ2-7; 7 bases line up with TRBD2. In germline, CDR1 is SGHVS, CDR2 FQNEAQ. This CDR3 region has 16 residues. J gave up 2 bases and V 0 bases, and 7 bases lay outside the gene matches. In DNA form, the CDR3 reads TGTGCCAGCAGCTTAGCAGGCGGGGGACCCCCCTACGAGCAGTACTTC. Its protein is CASSLAGGGPPYEQYF.

V is TRBV30 and J is TRBJ2-7; 11 nucleotides line up with TRBD2. From germline, CDR1 is GTSNPN and CDR2 SVGIG (reference sequence). The CDR3 length is 16 residues. With 2 bases clipped from V and 0 bases from J, the junction kept 6 bases outside the gene matches. CDR3 sequence (DNA): TGTGCCTGGAGTCACTACCTAGCGGGGGGCTCCTACGAGCAGTACTTC. Translation: CAWSHYLAGGSYEQYF.

This chain uses TRBV5-4 with TRBJ1-2, with D tentatively TRBD1 (6 bases). The V end was cut by 4 bases, the J end by 4 bases, with 8 bases between. In germline, CDR1 is SGHNT, CDR2 YYREEE (reference sequence). This CDR3 region has 12 residues. The CDR3 DNA is TGTGCCAGCAGCACGGACAGCTATGGCTACACCTTC. Translation gives CASSTDSYGYTF.

This chain connects TRBV2 to TRBJ2-1; 14 bases line up with TRBD2. This CDR3 is built from 15 residues. Germline trimming cut 6 bases from V and 9 bases from J; bases unmatched to any gene: 7. Germline V gives CDR1 SNHLY, CDR2 FYNNEI. CDR3 coding DNA: TGTGCCAGCAGCCCCGGGACTAGCGGGAGAGGTGAGCAGTTCTTC. Encoded protein: CASSPGTSGRGEQFF.

The chain couples TRBV10-3 to TRBJ2-5; 9 bases line up with TRBD2. Losses at the gene ends were 2 bases for V and 5 bases for J; bases not matched to a gene: 6. Germline V gives CDR1 ENHRY, CDR2 SYGVKD. The CDR3 is 15 residues long. CDR3 protein: CAISEGSGGRETQYF. As DNA, the CDR3 is TGTGCCATCAGTGAGGGTAGCGGGGGTCGGGAGACCCAGTACTTC.

The V gene is TRBV30, the J gene TRBJ1-5; TRBD1 agrees at 7 bases. Losses at the gene ends were 1 base for V and 4 bases for J; bases not matched to a gene: 4. This CDR3 has 14 amino acids. The V gene's germline CDR1 is GTSNPN and CDR2 SVGIG (reference sequence). CDR3 amino acids: CAWSGDSSNQPQHF. The CDR3 nucleotides are TGTGCCTGGAGTGGGGACAGTTCTAATCAGCCCCAGCATTTT.

J is TRBJ2-1 and V is TRBV7-2; the D is unclear. Deletions cut 1 base from V and 4 bases from J, with 11 bases between. Germline CDR1 and CDR2: SGHTA and FQGNSA. The CDR3 has 15 amino acids. CDR3 bases: TGTGCCAGCAGCTTAGTCTTTCCAGGTTACAATGAGCAGTTCTTC. This encodes CASSLVFPGYNEQFF.

The chain is built from TRBV2 and TRBJ2-1, with 14 bases matching TRBD2. J lost 0 bases, V lost 2 bases, and 9 bases had no gene match. Germline CDR1 and CDR2: SNHLY and FYNNEI. The CDR3 has 20 residues. The CDR3 DNA follows: TGTGCCAGCAGTGAACGGGGGACTAGCGGGAGTTGGGGCTCCTACAATGAGCAGTTCTTC. Encoded protein: CASSERGTSGSWGSYNEQFF. Based on the CDR3 plus reference TRBV2 and TRBJ2-1, the full variable domain is EPEVTQTPSHQVTQMGQEVILRCVPISNHLYFYWYRQILGQKVEFLVSFYNNEISEKSEIFDDQFSVERPDGSNFTLKIRSTKLEDSAMYFCASSERGTSGSWGSYNEQFFGPGTRLTVL.

In DNA form, the CDR3 reads TGTGCCGGGACGGTCTCCTACGAGCAGTACTTC. Its protein product is CAGTVSYEQYF. This chain links TRBV30 with TRBJ2-7; D tentatively reads TRBD1 or TRBD2 (5 bases each). The CDR3 is made up of 11 amino acids. Looked up from germline, CDR1 is GTSNPN and CDR2 is SVGIG (reference sequence). Trimming cost V 8 bases and J 0 bases, with 8 bases left between them.

The chain has TRBV19 and TRBJ2-3; no reliable D call. Germline V gives CDR1 LNHDA, CDR2 SQIVND (reference sequence). The CDR3 spans 12 residues. V dropped 7 bases and J dropped 1 base, with 6 bases sitting between them. CDR3 protein: CASNRGTDTQYF. The CDR3 nucleotides read TGTGCCAGTAATCGGGGCACAGATACGCAGTATTTT.

The chain combines TRBV5-1 with TRBJ2-2; 7 bases fit TRBD1. Looked up from germline, CDR1 is SGHRS and CDR2 is YFSETQ. V lost 4 bases to trimming and J lost 3 bases; unmatched junction nucleotides: 6. This CDR3 has 15 residues. CDR3 protein: CASSGDRADTGELFF. The DNA of the CDR3 is TGCGCCAGCAGCGGAGACAGGGCGGACACCGGGGAGCTGTTTTTT.

The rearrangement links TRBV6-5 to TRBJ1-2, with D unclear. The CDR3 is 13 amino acids. Between the trimmed V and J ends, which lost 6 bases and 6 bases, there was a span of 14 bases. Germline loops: CDR1 MNHEY, CDR2 SVGAGI. This CDR3 is CASRLGLRDGYTF. The CDR3 coding sequence is TGTGCCAGCAGACTCGGTTTACGGGATGGCTACACCTTC.

The chain joins TRBV7-8 to TRBJ2-1; 11 bases align to TRBD2. The CDR3 runs 16 residues. Trimming at V came to 1 base and at J to 4 bases, leaving 3 bases not matched to a gene. CDR1 and CDR2 from the germline V gene are SGHVS and FQNEAQ. The CDR3: CASSLGPSGGYNEQFF. Here the CDR3 DNA reads TGTGCCAGCAGCTTAGGTCCTAGCGGGGGGTACAATGAGCAGTTCTTC.

V is TRBV7-3 and J is TRBJ2-3, with D hard to call. Germline V gives CDR1 SGHTA, CDR2 FQGTGA. CDR3 length: 12 amino acids. The V end lost 3 bases, the J end lost 6 bases, and 7 bases lay between the germline ends. The CDR3 reads CASSFNGDTQYF. The CDR3 DNA follows: TGTGCCAGCAGCTTTAACGGGGATACGCAGTATTTT.

V and J are TRBV18 and TRBJ1-2; D remains ambiguous. The CDR3 extends over 17 amino acids. Germline V CDR1 and CDR2: KGHSH, LQKENI. V lost 3 bases to trimming and J lost 1 base, with 18 bases between them. In DNA, the CDR3 is TGTGCCAGCTCACCTTCGACCGACTCCGATGTTAACTATGGCTACACCTTC. It encodes CASSPSTDSDVNYGYTF.

The chain is built from TRBV14 and TRBJ2-7; the match to TRBD2 covers 10 bases. Germline assignment: CDR1 SGHDN and CDR2 FVKESK. The CDR3 loop spans 14 amino acids. Germline trimming cut 5 bases from V and 2 bases from J; bases unmatched to any gene: 3. CDR3 amino acids: CASSWTSGPYEQYF. The CDR3 DNA is TGTGCCAGCAGCTGGACTAGCGGCCCCTACGAGCAGTACTTC.

This clone was picked up one time. The genes are TRBV20-1 and TRBJ2-1; the D is unclear. CDR1 is DFQATT and CDR2 is SNEGSKA in the germline V gene (reference sequence). V was clipped by 3 bases and J by 7 bases, with 7 bases between them. This CDR3 comprises 11 residues. The CDR3 DNA follows: TGCAGTGCTAGTCACCAGAATGAGCAGTTCTTC. It encodes CSASHQNEQFF.

This chain links TRBV7-9 with TRBJ1-2; 8 bases fit TRBD1. CDR1 and CDR2 (germline): SEHNR, FQNEAQ (reference sequence). This CDR3 region has 15 residues. J lost 7 bases, V lost 1 base, and 8 bases had no gene match. The CDR3 sequence: CASSLGQGATSGYTF. As DNA, the CDR3 is TGTGCCAGCAGCTTAGGTCAGGGGGCGACATCTGGCTACACCTTC.

The chain uses TRBV4-1 and TRBJ1-3; D remains unclear. Germline V gene sequence: CDR1 MGHRA, CDR2 YSYEKL. Trimming removed 4 bases at V and 2 bases at J, with 9 bases between. The CDR3 runs 14 residues. Here the CDR3 reads CASSPPLAGNTIYF. The CDR3 bases are TGCGCCAGCAGCCCCCCACTAGCTGGAAACACCATATATTTT.

This chain connects TRBV11-3 to TRBJ2-5, with TRBD2 matching 8 bases. Unmatched junction bases numbered 8, after V lost 5 bases and J lost 3 bases. The CDR3 totals 15 residues. Per germline, CDR1 SGHNT and CDR2 YENEEA. CDR3 nucleotides: TGTGCCAGCAGCGCAAACGGGGGGGACGAAGAGACCCAGTACTTC. Protein: CASSANGGDEETQYF.

The chain carries TRBV19 and TRBJ1-2; weak D call: TRBD1 (6 bases). This CDR3 has 16 residues. Germline V gene lookup returns CDR1 LNHDA and CDR2 SQIVND (reference sequence). Trimming shortened V by 5 bases and J by 4 bases, and 20 bases separated the two germline ends. The CDR3 is CASSLWAGTPRYGYTF. In DNA, the CDR3 is TGTGCCAGTAGTCTCTGGGCCGGGACACCACGCTATGGCTACACCTTC.

The CDR3: CASSSPGTGLTNEKLFF. The CDR3 DNA follows: TGTGCCAGCTCCAGTCCCGGGACAGGGTTGACTAATGAAAAACTGTTTTTT. The chain employs TRBV18 and TRBJ1-4; TRBD1 matches at 9 bases. The CDR3 runs to 17 residues. The germline V gene encodes CDR1 KGHSH and CDR2 LQKENI. After removal of 6 bases from V and 2 bases from J, the junction contained 10 bases not matched to a gene.

This clone has just a few counts. J is TRBJ1-1 and V is TRBV2; 12 nucleotides align to TRBD1. The CDR3 contains 15 residues. V lost 7 bases, J lost 5 bases, and 8 bases stayed unmatched. Germline V CDR1 and CDR2: SNHLY, FYNNEI. CDR3 coding DNA: TGTGCCAGCACTCCGGGACAGGGGGCTCGGACTGAAGCTTTCTTT. Translation gives CASTPGQGARTEAFF.

The genes are TRBV9 and TRBJ2-1; tentative D call: TRBD2 (5 bases). Looked up from germline, CDR1 is SGDLS and CDR2 is YYNGEE. The CDR3 is made up of 15 amino acids. Trimming left V 4 bases short and J 0 bases short, with 11 bases between. As DNA, the CDR3 is TGTGCCAGCAGCCGGACTGGAAGCTCCTACAATGAGCAGTTCTTC. It translates to CASSRTGSSYNEQFF.